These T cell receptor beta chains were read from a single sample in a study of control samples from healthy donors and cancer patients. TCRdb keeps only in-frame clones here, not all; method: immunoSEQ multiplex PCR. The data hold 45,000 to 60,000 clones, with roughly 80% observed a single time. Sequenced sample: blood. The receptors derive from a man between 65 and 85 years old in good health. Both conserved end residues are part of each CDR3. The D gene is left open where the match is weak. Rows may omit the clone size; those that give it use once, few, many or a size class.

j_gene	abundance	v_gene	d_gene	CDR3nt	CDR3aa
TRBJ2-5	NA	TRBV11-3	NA	TGTGCCAGCGCCGACAGGTTAGGAGGGACCCAGTACTTC	CASADRLGGTQYF
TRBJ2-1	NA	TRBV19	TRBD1	TGTGCCAGTAGTATAGAGGGCCAGGGGGACAATGAGCAGTTCTTC	CASSIEGQGDNEQFF
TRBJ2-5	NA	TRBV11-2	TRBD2	TGTGCCAGCAGCTTAGATCGGGGAGCGGGGTTAGAGACCCAGTACTTC	CASSLDRGAGLETQYF
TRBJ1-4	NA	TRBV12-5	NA	TGTGCTAGTGGTTTGGACCTAGGAGATGAAAAACTGTTTTTT	CASGLDLGDEKLFF
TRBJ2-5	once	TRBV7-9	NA	TGTGCCAGCAGCTTAGTCCAGGGCAGGGGCCTACTCCAAGAGACCCAGTACTTC	CASSLVQGRGLLQETQYF
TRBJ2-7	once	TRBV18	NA	TGTGCCAGCTCACGACTTGGGGGTAGCGAGCAGTACTTC	CASSRLGGSEQYF
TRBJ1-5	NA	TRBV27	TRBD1	TGTGCCAGCAGTTCAAGACAGGGACGGCAGCCCCAGCATTTT	CASSSRQGRQPQHF
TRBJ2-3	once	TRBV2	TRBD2	TGTGCCAGCCTCAGACTAGCGGGACGAACAGATACGCAGTATTTT	CASLRLAGRTDTQYF
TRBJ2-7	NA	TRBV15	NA	TGTGCCACCAGCAGGGAGAGAGGGGACATCTCCTACGAGCAGTACTTC	CATSRERGDISYEQYF
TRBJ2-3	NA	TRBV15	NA	TGTGCCGCCAGCAGACGTGTGGGGGGAAGCACAGATACGCAGTATTTT	CAASRRVGGSTDTQYF
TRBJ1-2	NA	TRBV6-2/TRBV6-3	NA	TGTGCCAGCAGTTACCCTGGACAGAGCCGAGGCTACACCTTC	CASSYPGQSRGYTF
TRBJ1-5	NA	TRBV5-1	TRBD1	TGCGCCAGCAGCGCCGGACAGGAAGGTCAGCCCCAGCATTTT	CASSAGQEGQPQHF
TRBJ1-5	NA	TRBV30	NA	TGTGCCTGGAGTGCCGGGGTCAATCAGCCCCAGCATTTT	CAWSAGVNQPQHF
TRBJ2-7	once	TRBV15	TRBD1	TGTGCCACCAGCAGGACAGGGGCGGCCTACGAGCAGTACTTC	CATSRTGAAYEQYF
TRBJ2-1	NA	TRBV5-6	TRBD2	TGTGCCAGCAGCGGGGGACTAGCGGAGATCAATGAGCAGTTCTTC	CASSGGLAEINEQFF
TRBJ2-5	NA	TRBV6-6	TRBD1	TGTGCCAGCAGGCCACAGGGGAACGGCCCCCAAGAGACCCAGTACTTC	CASRPQGNGPQETQYF
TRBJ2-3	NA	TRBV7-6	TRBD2	TGTGCCAGCAGCTTAGGAGCTAGCGGGAGTAACACAGATACGCAGTATTTT	CASSLGASGSNTDTQYF
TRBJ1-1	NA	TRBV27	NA	TGTGCCAGCAGTTCGGTTTCGGGGCACACTGAAGCTTTCTTT	CASSSVSGHTEAFF
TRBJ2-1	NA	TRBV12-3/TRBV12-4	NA	TGTGCCAGCAGTTCCCTCATCGAGCAGTTCTTC	CASSSLIEQFF
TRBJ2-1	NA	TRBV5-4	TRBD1	TGTGCCAGCCGAAAATACCAGGGGGCGTGGAATGAGCAGTTCTTC	CASRKYQGAWNEQFF
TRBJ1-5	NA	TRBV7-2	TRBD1	TGTGCCAGCAGCTTAAGGACAGGGACCGATCAGCCCCAGCATTTT	CASSLRTGTDQPQHF
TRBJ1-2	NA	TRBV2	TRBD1	TGTGCCAGCAGTTTAGACAGGGTACGCGGCTACACCTTC	CASSLDRVRGYTF
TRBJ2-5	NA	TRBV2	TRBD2	TGTGCCAGCAGTAGAGTCACTAGCGGGAGGGCCATGGCCCAAGAGACCCAGTACTTC	CASSRVTSGRAMAQETQYF
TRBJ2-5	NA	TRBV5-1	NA	TGCGCCAGCAGCTTGGAAGGGGAGACCCAGTACTTC	CASSLEGETQYF
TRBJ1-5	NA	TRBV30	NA	TGTGCCTGGAGTTCAGGGAGCAATCAGCCCCAGCATTTT	CAWSSGSNQPQHF
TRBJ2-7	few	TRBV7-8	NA	TGTGCCAGCAGCTTGGACTCCGAGCAGTACTTC	CASSLDSEQYF
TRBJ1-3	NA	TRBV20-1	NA	TGCAGTGCTAGTCCAGACAACTCTGGAAACACCATATATTTT	CSASPDNSGNTIYF
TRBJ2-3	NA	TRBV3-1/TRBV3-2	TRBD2	TGTGCCAGCAGCCACCTTAGCGGGGGGGCAGGTACGCAGTATTTT	CASSHLSGGAGTQYF
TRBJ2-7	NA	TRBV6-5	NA	TGTGCCAGCAGCCGTAGCTCCTACGAGCAGTACTTC	CASSRSSYEQYF
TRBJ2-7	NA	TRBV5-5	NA	TGTGCCAGCGGGCGTTTTGGGAATTACGAGCAGTACTTC	CASGRFGNYEQYF
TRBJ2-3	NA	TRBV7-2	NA	TGTGCCAGCAGCCTATTACGGGATACGCAGTATTTT	CASSLLRDTQYF
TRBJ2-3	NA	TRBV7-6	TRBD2	TGTGCCAGCAGCTTAGAAACAGCGGGGGGCACAGATACGCAGTATTTT	CASSLETAGGTDTQYF
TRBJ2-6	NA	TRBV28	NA	TGTGCCAGCAGTCGCGGGGCAATTGGGGCCAACGTCCTGACTTTC	CASSRGAIGANVLTF
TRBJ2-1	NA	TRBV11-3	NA	TGTGCCAGCAGCTCGCCTTCCTACAATGAGCAGTTCTTC	CASSSPSYNEQFF
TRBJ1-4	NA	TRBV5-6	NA	TGTGCCAGCAGCTTGGGGTTAGGTAATGAAAAACTGTTTTTT	CASSLGLGNEKLFF
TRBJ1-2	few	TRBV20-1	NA	TGCAGTGCTAGTTCGCAGTACTATGGCTACACCTTC	CSASSQYYGYTF
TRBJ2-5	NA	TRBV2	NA	TGTGCCAGCAGTGTCGGGGAGACCCAGTACTTC	CASSVGETQYF
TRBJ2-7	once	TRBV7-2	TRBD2	TGTGCCAGCAGCTTAAAGAGCGGGGGGGCTCTGTACGAGCAGTACTTC	CASSLKSGGALYEQYF
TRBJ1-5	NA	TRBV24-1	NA	TGTGCCACAAGTCCCCAGGGTTACGGTCAGCCCCAGCATTTT	CATSPQGYGQPQHF
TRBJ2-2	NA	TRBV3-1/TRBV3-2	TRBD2	TGTGCCAGCAGCCCGACTAGCTTGAGCGGGGAGCTGTTTTTT	CASSPTSLSGELFF
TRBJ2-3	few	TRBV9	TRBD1	TGTGCCAGCAGCACAACAGGGGTCGCCACAGATACGCAGTATTTT	CASSTTGVATDTQYF
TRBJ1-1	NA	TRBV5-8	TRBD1	TGTGCCAGCAGCGGTCCGGGACAGGGGGCCGACACTGAAGCTTTCTTT	CASSGPGQGADTEAFF
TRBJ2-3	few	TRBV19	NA	TGTGCCAGTAGCCGTCGCCTCACGAATACGCAGTATTTT	CASSRRLTNTQYF
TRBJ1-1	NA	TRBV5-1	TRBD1	TGCGCCAGCAGCCCTAACCCAGGGGGCACTGAAGCTTTCTTT	CASSPNPGGTEAFF
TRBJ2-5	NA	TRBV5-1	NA	TGCGCCAGCAGCTTGGTCCAGGAGACCCAGTACTTC	CASSLVQETQYF
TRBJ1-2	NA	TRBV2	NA	TGTGCCAGCGGCGGGGGACAAGATTTCTATGGCTACACCTTC	CASGGGQDFYGYTF